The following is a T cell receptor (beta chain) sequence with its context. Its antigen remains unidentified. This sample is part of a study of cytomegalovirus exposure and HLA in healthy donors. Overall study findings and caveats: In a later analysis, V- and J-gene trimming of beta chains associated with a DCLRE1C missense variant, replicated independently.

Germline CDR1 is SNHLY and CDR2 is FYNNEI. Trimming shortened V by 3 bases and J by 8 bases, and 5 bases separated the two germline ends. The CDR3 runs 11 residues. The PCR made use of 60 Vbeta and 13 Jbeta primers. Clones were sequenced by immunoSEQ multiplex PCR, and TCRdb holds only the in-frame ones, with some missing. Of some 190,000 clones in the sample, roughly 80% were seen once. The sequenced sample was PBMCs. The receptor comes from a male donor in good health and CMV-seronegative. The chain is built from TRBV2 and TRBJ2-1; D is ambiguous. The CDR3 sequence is CASSDPDEQFF. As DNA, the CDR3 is TGTGCCAGCAGTGATCCCGATGAGCAGTTCTTC. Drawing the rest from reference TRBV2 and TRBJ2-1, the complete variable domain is EPEVTQTPSHQVTQMGQEVILRCVPISNHLYFYWYRQILGQKVEFLVSFYNNEISEKSEIFDDQFSVERPDGSNFTLKIRSTKLEDSAMYFCASSDPDEQFFGPGTRLTVL.